Below, one T cell receptor (beta chain) is given with its context. This sample is part of a study of shared clonotypes between healthy human individuals. Across the study: A donor's plate count was three for CD4 naive and three for CD4 memory; CD8 naive had two and CD8 memory one.

Germline CDR1 reads MNHNS; CDR2 reads SASEGT. J was trimmed by 5 bases and V by 5 bases; bases with no gene match: 4. The CDR3 is 13 residues long. Assay: immunoSEQ multiplex PCR; the TCRdb copy retains only in-frame clones and omits some. The data show some 2,500,000 clones, with 80% to 95% seen just once and 0.36% held by the top ten. What was sequenced was naive CD4+ T cells from PBMCs. The subset: CD45RA+ positively selected. The sequence derives from a man aged 18-30 years in good health. Some clones in this sample may be carry-over from other donors' samples. The chain recombines TRBV6-1 with TRBJ2-3; 7 bases are a match to TRBD2. The CDR3: CASSKTSLDTQYF. The CDR3, as DNA: TGTGCCAGCAGTAAGACTAGCTTAGATACGCAGTATTTT.